One and the same sample provided the 32 T cell receptor beta chains below, sequenced in a study of shared clonotypes between healthy human individuals. Here immunoSEQ multiplex PCR was the method, and the copy in TCRdb shows in-frame clones only, minus some. Of around 1.9 million clones in the sample, 93% were seen once. The naive CD8 fraction comprised CD45RO-negative cells positively selected for CCR7 and excluded terminally differentiated effector memory CD45RA+ cells. The sequenced sample consisted of naive CD8+ T cells from PBMCs. The receptors shown here come from a man between 18 and 29 years old in good health. Some clones in this sample may be carry-over from other donors' samples.

This clone was observed a single time. The CDR3 DNA is TGTGCCACCAGCAGAAACGACAGGGGCCGCTATGGCTACACCTTC. Its protein is CATSRNDRGRYGYTF. This chain joins TRBV15 and TRBJ1-2; 8 bases are shared with TRBD1. Trimming at V came to 2 bases and at J to 4 bases, leaving 6 bases not matched to a gene. The CDR3 covers 15 residues. CDR1 LNHNV and CDR2 YYDKDF come from the germline V gene (reference sequence).

CDR3 sequence (DNA): TGTGCCAGCAGTGGGGAGCGGGGCCTCCAAGAGACCCAGTACTTC. The encoded protein is CASSGERGLQETQYF. V gene TRBV28 combines with J gene TRBJ2-5; TRBD2 aligns across 7 bases. Unmatched junction bases numbered 7, after V lost 5 bases and J lost 1 base. CDR3 length: 15 residues. CDR1 and CDR2 from the germline V gene are MDHEN and SYDVKM.

This chain joins TRBV25-1 and TRBJ2-7; D might be TRBD1 (5 bases). The CDR3 runs 13 residues. With 10 bases removed from V and 5 bases from J, the gap between germline ends came to 18 bases. Germline CDR1 and CDR2: MGHDK and SYGVNS. This CDR3 is CATSAQGLNEQYF. CDR3 DNA sequence: TGTGCCACTTCCGCCCAGGGCCTGAACGAGCAGTACTTC.

V usage is TRBV27 and J usage is TRBJ2-7, with D possibly TRBD2 on 6 matching bases. Germline assignment: CDR1 MNHEY and CDR2 SMNVEV (reference sequence). This CDR3 is 16 amino acids long. V lost 6 bases, J lost 2 bases, and 20 bases lay in between. CDR3 DNA sequence: TGTGCCAGCAGCCGGCTCGGGGTAGCGGCAACCTACGAGCAGTACTTC. This encodes CASSRLGVAATYEQYF.

The chain uses TRBV27 and TRBJ2-7; D remains unclear. Trimming removed 3 bases at V and 7 bases at J, with 10 bases between. The CDR3 totals 12 residues. Germline V gene sequence: CDR1 MNHEY, CDR2 SMNVEV (reference sequence). The DNA of the CDR3 is TGTGCCAGCAGTTTTCCCGGTAGGGAGCAGTACTTC. Its protein product is CASSFPGREQYF.

V is TRBV5-4 and J is TRBJ2-7, with D perhaps matching TRBD2 (5 bases). The length of the CDR3 is 15 residues. CDR1 is SGHNT, CDR2 YYREEE, per germline (reference sequence). Trimming removed 2 bases at V and 2 bases at J, with 14 bases between. The CDR3 protein is CASSFRFSDTYEQYF. CDR3 DNA sequence: TGTGCCAGCAGCTTCCGTTTTAGCGACACCTACGAGCAGTACTTC. Using reference TRBV5-4 and TRBJ2-7 for the parts outside the CDR3, the full variable domain is ETGVTQSPTHLIKTRGQQVTLRCSSQSGHNTVSWYQQALGQGPQFIFQYYREEENGRGNFPPRFSGLQFPNYSSELNVNALELDDSALYLCASSFRFSDTYEQYFGPGTRLTVT.

V and J are TRBV28 and TRBJ2-7, with 13 positions matching TRBD2. This CDR3 comprises 15 residues. Losses at the gene ends were 6 bases for V and 2 bases for J; bases not matched to a gene: 4. CDR1 is MDHEN, CDR2 SYDVKM, per germline. In DNA, the CDR3 is TGTGCCAGCAGCCAACTAGCGGGAGGGGCCTACGAGCAGTACTTC. It codes for CASSQLAGGAYEQYF.

The V gene is TRBV28, the J gene TRBJ2-3; TRBD1 matches 9 bases. The ends lost 6 bases at V and 3 bases at J; junction bases unmatched: 7. The CDR3 totals 15 residues. Germline loops: CDR1 MDHEN, CDR2 SYDVKM. In DNA, the CDR3 is TGTGCCAGCAGCCTACAGGGGGCTTGGACAGATACGCAGTATTTT. Protein: CASSLQGAWTDTQYF.

The chain couples TRBV27 to TRBJ1-1; D is unresolved. Germline V gives CDR1 MNHEY, CDR2 SMNVEV (reference sequence). This CDR3 has 14 residues. With 6 bases removed from V and 0 bases from J, the gap between germline ends came to 11 bases. The DNA of the CDR3 is TGTGCCAGCAGGGGCTTAAATGTGAACACTGAAGCTTTCTTT. Translating gives CASRGLNVNTEAFF.

This clone showed up just once. The chain employs TRBV28 and TRBJ2-3; unclear D gene. This CDR3 comprises 13 residues. V lost 7 bases, J lost 2 bases, and 10 bases lay in between. Germline V lookup: CDR1 MDHEN, CDR2 SYDVKM. In nucleotides, the CDR3 is TGTGCCAGCACTCCTCTGGACACAGATACGCAGTATTTT. It specifies CASTPLDTDTQYF.

This rearrangement joins TRBV6-1 to TRBJ1-5; 10 nucleotides match TRBD1. There are 16 residues in the CDR3. In germline, CDR1 is MNHNS, CDR2 SASEGT. V shed 1 base, J shed 6 bases, and the junction held 6 bases outside the gene matches. The DNA of the CDR3 is TGTGCCAGCAGTGAAGTGACAGGGGGCTCCCCTCAGCCCCAGCATTTT. This codes for CASSEVTGGSPQPQHF.

The chain employs TRBV11-1 and TRBJ2-2; D gene uncertain. Germline CDR1 is SGHAT and CDR2 is FQDESV (reference sequence). Deletions cut 3 bases from V and 3 bases from J, with 2 bases between. This CDR3 contains 12 residues. The CDR3 nucleotides are TGTGCCAGCAGCTTTGACACCGGGGAGCTGTTTTTT. Its protein is CASSFDTGELFF. Complete variable domain (other parts from reference TRBV11-1 and TRBJ2-2): EAEVAQSPRYKITEKSQAVAFWCDPISGHATLYWYRQILGQGPELLVQFQDESVVDDSQLPKDRFSAERLKGVDSTLKIQPAELGDSAMYLCASSFDTGELFFGEGSRLTVL.

The chain carries TRBV5-6 and TRBJ2-7; tentatively, D is TRBD1 or TRBD2 (5 bases each). The CDR3 consists of 12 residues. V gave up 3 bases and J gave up 9 bases, with 13 bases separating them. Germline assignment: CDR1 SGHDT and CDR2 YYEEEE. CDR3 sequence reads: CASSSGTYWQYF. The CDR3 DNA sequence: TGTGCCAGCAGCTCCGGGACGTATTGGCAGTACTTC.

The V call is TRBV4-1, the J call TRBJ2-1, with 13 nucleotides matching TRBD2. After removal of 3 bases from V and 6 bases from J, the junction contained 5 bases not matched to a gene. Germline assignment: CDR1 MGHRA and CDR2 YSYEKL. The length of the CDR3 is 16 residues. The CDR3 sequence is CASSQKLAGGPNEQFF. In nucleotides, the CDR3 is TGCGCCAGCAGCCAGAAACTAGCGGGAGGGCCCAATGAGCAGTTCTTC.

The chain employs TRBV10-2 and TRBJ2-7, with TRBD1 matching over 8 bases. The CDR3 has 13 amino acids. Germline V gene sequence: CDR1 WSHSY, CDR2 SAAADI. V shed 5 bases and J 6 bases; nucleotides not matched to a gene: 6. DNA of the CDR3: TGCGCCAGCAGTATTAACAGGGGGACCGAGCAGTACTTC. Translation: CASSINRGTEQYF.

The chain employs TRBV28 and TRBJ2-3; no definite D call. Germline loops: CDR1 MDHEN, CDR2 SYDVKM. Trimming took off 5 bases at V and 0 bases at J, with 9 bases between the two ends. The CDR3 is made up of 14 amino acids. DNA for the CDR3: TGTGCCAGCAGTGTGGTAAAAAGCACAGATACGCAGTATTTT. It codes for CASSVVKSTDTQYF.

Notes on this clone: The sample holds other DNA sequences that translate to the same CDR3. V gene TRBV27 combines with J gene TRBJ2-1, with a tentative D call TRBD1 (5 bases). V lost 5 bases to trimming and J lost 0 bases, with 11 bases between them. Germline V gene data show CDR1 as MNHEY and CDR2 as SMNVEV (reference sequence). CDR3 length equals 15 residues. CDR3 sequence (DNA): TGTGCCAGCAGTCTCCGACAGTCCTCCTACAATGAGCAGTTCTTC. It yields the protein CASSLRQSSYNEQFF.

V is TRBV27 and J is TRBJ2-1, with TRBD2 identical over 9 bases. J lost 8 bases, V lost 7 bases, and 9 bases had no gene match. Germline-derived CDR1 and CDR2 are MNHEY and SMNVEV (reference sequence). CDR3 size: 14 residues. CDR3 sequence: CASKLAGVGHEQFF. CDR3 bases: TGTGCCAGCAAATTAGCGGGAGTGGGGCATGAGCAGTTCTTC.

This sequence joins TRBV6-1 and TRBJ1-5; D is uncertain. Per the germline V gene, CDR1 is MNHNS and CDR2 is SASEGT. Trimming stripped 10 bases from V and 2 bases from J, with 15 bases between. This CDR3 region has 14 residues. The CDR3 DNA reads TGTGCCACCGAGCCCGTGCCGGGCAATCAGCCCCAGCATTTT. This sequence encodes CATEPVPGNQPQHF.

The rearrangement links TRBV4-3 to TRBJ2-3, with 7 bases matching TRBD2. CDR1 and CDR2 (germline): LGHNA, YSLEER. V shed 1 base, J shed 3 bases, and the junction held 10 bases outside the gene matches. There are 17 residues in the CDR3. CDR3 DNA: TGCGCCAGCAGCCAAGCCCTGGCAGGGAGGGTTACAGATACGCAGTATTTT. The encoded protein is CASSQALAGRVTDTQYF.

J is TRBJ2-1 and V is TRBV19; 12 nucleotides match TRBD1. Per germline, CDR1 LNHDA and CDR2 SQIVND (reference sequence). The CDR3 has 16 amino acids. J lost 7 bases, V lost 5 bases, and 9 bases had no gene match. The CDR3 DNA reads as TGTGCCAGTAGTGAGCCCGGGACAGGGGGCCGGAATGAGCAGTTCTTC. Translation gives CASSEPGTGGRNEQFF. Full variable domain (missing parts from reference TRBV19 and TRBJ2-1): DGGITQSPKYLFRKEGQNVTLSCEQNLNHDAMYWYRQDPGQGLRLIYYSQIVNDFQKGDIAEGYSVSREKKESFPLTVTSAQKNPTAFYLCASSEPGTGGRNEQFFGPGTRLTVL.

This chain links TRBV2 with TRBJ2-2, with TRBD1 matching over 9 bases. The CDR3 contains 14 residues. Losses at the gene ends were 10 bases for V and 3 bases for J; bases not matched to a gene: 6. Germline V CDR1 and CDR2: SNHLY, FYNNEI. The CDR3 loop is CATSDRGDTGELFF. The CDR3, as DNA: TGTGCCACTTCGGACAGGGGAGACACCGGGGAGCTGTTTTTT.

In its sample, this clone was seen once. This chain links TRBV10-3 with TRBJ2-3; no firm D call. Germline lookup yields CDR1 ENHRY and CDR2 SYGVKD. This CDR3 has 14 residues. The V gene lost 3 bases and the J gene lost 0 bases, with 7 bases spanning the gap. The CDR3 protein is CAISDSGSTDTQYF. Here the CDR3 DNA reads TGTGCCATCAGTGATTCGGGTAGCACAGATACGCAGTATTTT.

The chain has TRBV9 and TRBJ2-2, with no clear D. CDR1 and CDR2 from the germline V gene are SGDLS and YYNGEE. CDR3 size: 13 residues. Between the trimmed V and J ends, which lost 4 bases and 4 bases, there was a span of 8 bases. The CDR3 reads CASSPSVTGELFF. CDR3 in DNA: TGTGCCAGCAGCCCCTCGGTCACCGGGGAGCTGTTTTTT.

The V gene is TRBV27, the J gene TRBJ2-1; TRBD1 matches at 8 bases. The V and J ends lost 4 bases and 7 bases, in that order; junction bases with no gene match: 9. Germline V lookup: CDR1 MNHEY, CDR2 SMNVEV (reference sequence). This CDR3 has 15 amino acids. CDR3: CASSSPRTGWNEQFF. CDR3 bases: TGTGCCAGCAGTTCCCCGAGGACAGGGTGGAATGAGCAGTTCTTC.

The chain employs TRBV12-5 and TRBJ2-2; TRBD1 aligns across 7 bases. V shed 3 bases, J shed 3 bases, and the junction held 7 bases outside the gene matches. The CDR3 is made up of 16 amino acids. Germline V lookup: CDR1 LGHNT, CDR2 FRNRAP. CDR3 sequence (DNA): TGTGCTAGTGGTTTTTACGTAGGGGGCGACACCGGGGAGCTGTTTTTT. Translating it yields CASGFYVGGDTGELFF.

The V and J genes are TRBV28 and TRBJ2-2; D uncertain. The germline V gene encodes CDR1 MDHEN and CDR2 SYDVKM. V lost 7 bases to trimming and J lost 2 bases, with 8 bases between them. The length of the CDR3 is 13 residues. This CDR3 reads CASTVHNTGELFF. The DNA for the CDR3 is TGTGCCAGCACGGTACACAACACCGGGGAGCTGTTTTTT. The variable domain in full, with the rest retrieved from reference TRBV28 and TRBJ2-2, is DVKVTQSSRYLVKRTGEKVFLECVQDMDHENMFWYRQDPGLGLRLIYFSYDVKMKEKGDIPEGYSVSREKKERFSLILESASTNQTSMYLCASTVHNTGELFFGEGSRLTVL.

The rearrangement uses TRBV28 and TRBJ2-7; 7 positions agree with TRBD2. The CDR3 contains 14 residues. Unmatched junction bases numbered 10, after V lost 8 bases and J lost 3 bases. The germline CDR1 and CDR2 sequences are MDHEN and SYDVKM. DNA for the CDR3: TGTGCCAGCGGCAGAGCGGGGCTGATCTACGAGCAGTACTTC. Translation: CASGRAGLIYEQYF.

The J gene is TRBJ2-3, the V gene TRBV13; 10 bases fit TRBD2. V was clipped by 5 bases and J by 1 base; unmatched bases: 6. The CDR3 is made up of 16 amino acids. Germline V lookup: CDR1 PRHDT, CDR2 FYEKMQ (reference sequence). CDR3 in amino acids: CASSPAGTSGTDTQYF. The CDR3 coding sequence is TGTGCCAGCAGCCCCGCCGGGACTAGCGGCACAGATACGCAGTATTTT.

The chain links TRBV29-1 to TRBJ2-3, with D maybe TRBD1 (7 bases). Trimming took off 7 bases at V and 4 bases at J, with 15 bases between the two ends. The CDR3 has 13 amino acids. The V gene's germline CDR1 is SQVTM and CDR2 ANQGSEA. DNA for the CDR3: TGCAGCGCTAGGACAGGAGGGGCAGATACGCAGTATTTT. Amino acids: CSARTGGADTQYF.

The chain recombines TRBV9 with TRBJ2-1; D perhaps matches TRBD1 (6 bases). Germline V CDR1 and CDR2: SGDLS, YYNGEE. V was pared by 4 bases and J by 2 bases, with 13 bases between. CDR3 length: 15 amino acids. In nucleotides, the CDR3 is TGTGCCAGCAGCACCCGGACAGTGGCCTACAATGAGCAGTTCTTC. The encoded protein is CASSTRTVAYNEQFF.

The CDR3 here is CASSSRMGQGLNEQFF. The CDR3 DNA reads TGTGCCAGCAGCTCCCGCATGGGACAGGGGTTAAACGAGCAGTTCTTC. The chain recombines TRBV7-6 with TRBJ2-1; 10 nucleotides line up with TRBD1. Germline V gene sequence: CDR1 SGHVS, CDR2 FNYEAQ. Losses at the gene ends were 4 bases for V and 10 bases for J; bases not matched to a gene: 13. This CDR3 contains 16 residues.